A selection of T cell receptor beta chains follows, all from one sample in a study of shared clonotypes between healthy human individuals. TCRdb's table, derived via immunoSEQ multiplex PCR, lists solely in-frame clones and lacks some. This sample carries about 700,000 clones, approximately 90% of them seen once, and the ten largest clones take 24%. The source material was naive CD8+ T cells sorted from blood. The receptors derive from a man aged 30 to 39 in good health. Both conserved end residues are part of each CDR3. Each record gives: clone size, V gene, D gene, CDR3 length, J gene, CDR3 protein, CDR3 DNA. The D gene is left open where the match is weak. Clone size is given for some rows only: seen once, a few or many times, or a class if the clone is expanded.

-	TRBV25-1	-	15	TRBJ2-3	CASSELGGRTDTQYF	TGTGCCAGCAGTGAATTGGGCGGGCGCACAGATACGCAGTATTTT
once	TRBV19	-	14	TRBJ2-3	CASSIYSGTDTQYF	TGTGCCAGTAGTATATACTCCGGGACAGATACGCAGTATTTT
-	TRBV7-3	TRBD2	17	TRBJ2-3	CASSLVSSGQESDTQYF	TGTGCCAGCAGCTTAGTTTCTAGCGGGCAAGAGTCAGATACGCAGTATTTT
-	TRBV6-5	-	13	TRBJ2-7	CASSPSFSYEQYF	TGTGCCAGCAGCCCATCCTTCTCCTACGAGCAGTACTTC
-	TRBV7-8	-	17	TRBJ2-1	CASSRSTGGRSYNEQFF	TGTGCCAGCAGCAGATCCACTGGGGGACGTTCCTACAATGAGCAGTTCTTC
once	TRBV10-3	TRBD2	14	TRBJ2-7	CATRLAGSSYEQYF	TGTGCCACCCGACTAGCGGGAAGCTCCTACGAGCAGTACTTC
-	TRBV5-1	TRBD2	13	TRBJ2-7	CASSGLAVYEQYF	TGCGCCAGCTCAGGACTAGCAGTCTACGAGCAGTACTTC
-	TRBV6-6	TRBD1	15	TRBJ1-3	CASSRTGTGINTIYF	TGTGCCAGCAGTCGAACCGGGACAGGTATAAACACCATATATTTT
-	TRBV5-1	-	16	TRBJ2-1	CASSLGVGVEYNEQFF	TGCGCCAGCAGCTTGGGGGTGGGAGTCGAATACAATGAGCAGTTCTTC
-	TRBV5-8	TRBD1	17	TRBJ2-7	CASTPTYQGQTTYEQYF	TGTGCCAGCACCCCTACTTACCAGGGACAGACTACCTACGAGCAGTACTTC
-	TRBV29-1	-	13	TRBJ2-2	CSASKGSTGELFF	TGCAGCGCTTCAAAGGGGAGCACCGGGGAGCTGTTTTTT
-	TRBV2	-	15	TRBJ1-4	CASSVSGSLGEKLFF	TGTGCCAGCAGTGTTTCCGGGTCCCTAGGGGAAAAACTGTTTTTT
-	TRBV6-4	-	15	TRBJ2-1	CASSDSAGSYNEQFF	TGTGCCAGCAGTGACTCTGCAGGCTCCTACAATGAGCAGTTCTTC
-	TRBV28	TRBD1	14	TRBJ2-3	CASSPQQGEVTQYF	TGTGCCAGCAGTCCGCAACAGGGGGAGGTTACGCAGTATTTT